This T cell receptor (beta chain) was captured in a study of OX40 agonist ivuxolimab in advanced cancers. This clone was picked up a small number of times. The CDR3 sequence is 11 residues long. The germline V and J ends were trimmed by 3 bases and 13 bases, with 7 bases remaining between them. CDR1 is SGHTA, CDR2 FQGNSA, per germline. The repertoire was sequenced with immunoSEQ multiplex PCR; TCRdb's copy has only in-frame clones and lacks some. The sample has roughly 49,000 clones, roughly 79% seen once. The chain uses TRBV7-2 and TRBJ1-6; D is ambiguous. The receptor was isolated from an adult with an advanced solid tumor such as melanoma, head and neck, liver or kidney cancer. The sample here was CD4+ or CD8+ T cells sorted from blood, taken in a trial of the OX40 agonist ivuxolimab. The CDR3 spells CASSFVGPLHF. The CDR3 DNA follows: TGTGCCAGCAGCTTCGTCGGCCCCCTCCACTTT.